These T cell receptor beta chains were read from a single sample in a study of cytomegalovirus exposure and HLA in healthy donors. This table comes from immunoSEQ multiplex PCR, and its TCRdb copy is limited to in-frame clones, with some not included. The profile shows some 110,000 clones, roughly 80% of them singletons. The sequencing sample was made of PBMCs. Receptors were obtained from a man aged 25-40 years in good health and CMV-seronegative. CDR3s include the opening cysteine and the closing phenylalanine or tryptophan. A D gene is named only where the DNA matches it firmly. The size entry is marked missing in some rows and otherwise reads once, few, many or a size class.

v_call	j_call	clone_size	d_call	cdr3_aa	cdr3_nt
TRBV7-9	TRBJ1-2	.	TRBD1	CASSPGGSATF	TGTGCCAGCAGCCCAGGGGGCAGCGCCACCTTC
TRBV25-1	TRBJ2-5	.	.	CASSETGGQETQYF	TGTGCCAGCAGCGAGACCGGGGGCCAAGAGACCCAGTACTTC
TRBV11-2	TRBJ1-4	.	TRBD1	CASSVTGLGEKLFF	TGTGCCAGCAGCGTGACAGGGTTAGGGGAAAAACTGTTTTTT
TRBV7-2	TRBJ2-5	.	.	CASRRSALETQYF	TGTGCCAGCCGAAGGAGCGCGCTGGAGACCCAGTACTTC
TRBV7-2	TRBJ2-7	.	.	CASSLDFGTYEQYF	TGTGCCAGCAGCTTAGATTTTGGCACCTACGAGCAGTACTTC
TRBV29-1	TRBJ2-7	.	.	CSVGSGVNEQYF	TGCAGCGTTGGGTCAGGGGTAAACGAGCAGTACTTC
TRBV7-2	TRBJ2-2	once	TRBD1	CASSHTRTGNTGELFF	TGTGCCAGCAGCCACACCCGGACAGGAAACACCGGGGAGCTGTTTTTT
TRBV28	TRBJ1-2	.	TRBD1	CASSPFGTDYGYTF	TGTGCCAGCAGCCCCTTTGGGACAGACTATGGCTACACCTTC
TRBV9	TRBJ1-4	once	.	CASSVGQPNEKLFF	TGTGCCAGCAGCGTCGGACAGCCTAATGAAAAACTGTTTTTT
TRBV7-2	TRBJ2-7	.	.	CASSPTYEQYF	TGTGCCAGCAGCCCAACCTACGAGCAGTACTTC
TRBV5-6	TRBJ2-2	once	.	CASNSRQIITGELFF	TGTGCCAGCAACTCTAGGCAGATTATCACCGGGGAGCTGTTTTTT
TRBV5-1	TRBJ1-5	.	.	CASSPEGDSNQPQHF	TGCGCCAGCAGCCCAGAGGGGGATAGCAATCAGCCCCAGCATTTT
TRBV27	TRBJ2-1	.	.	CASSSPGLPPHNEQFF	TGTGCCAGCAGTTCCCCGGGACTCCCCCCGCACAATGAGCAGTTCTTC
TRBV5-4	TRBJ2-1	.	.	CASSLNGGQLYNEQFF	TGTGCCAGCAGCTTGAATGGAGGACAGCTTTACAATGAGCAGTTCTTC
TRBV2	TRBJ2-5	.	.	CASSDLTGRETQYF	TGTGCCAGCAGTGATTTGACAGGGAGGGAGACCCAGTACTTC
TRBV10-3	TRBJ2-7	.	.	CAISELDSYEQYF	TGTGCCATCAGCGAATTGGACAGTTACGAGCAGTACTTC
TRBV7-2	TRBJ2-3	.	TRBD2	CASRSSGEQYF	TGTGCCAGCAGATCTAGCGGGGAGCAGTATTTT
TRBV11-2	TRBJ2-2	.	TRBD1	CASSRDRTGELFF	TGTGCCAGCAGCCGGGACAGGACCGGGGAGCTGTTTTTT
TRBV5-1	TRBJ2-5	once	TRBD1	CASSLEGTEQETQYF	TGCGCCAGCAGCTTGGAGGGGACAGAACAAGAGACCCAGTACTTC
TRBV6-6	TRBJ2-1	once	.	CASLRGSSYNEQFF	TGTGCCAGCTTACGGGGGAGCTCCTACAATGAGCAGTTCTTC
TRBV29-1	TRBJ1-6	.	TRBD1	CSVEEGTGKLNSPLHF	TGCAGCGTTGAAGAAGGGACAGGGAAGTTGAATTCACCCCTCCACTTT
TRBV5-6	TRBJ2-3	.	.	CASSRRGLSTDTQYF	TGTGCCAGCAGCCGCAGGGGCCTCAGCACAGATACGCAGTATTTT
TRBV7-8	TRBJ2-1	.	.	CASSLVEPRSSYNEQFF	TGTGCCAGCAGCTTGGTGGAACCAAGGAGCTCCTACAATGAGCAGTTCTTC
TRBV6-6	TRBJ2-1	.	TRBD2	CASSYGTSGGNEQFF	TGTGCCAGCAGTTACGGGACTAGCGGGGGCAATGAGCAGTTCTTC
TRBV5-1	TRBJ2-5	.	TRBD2	CASSFRAGGRQETQYF	TGCGCCAGCAGCTTCCGAGCGGGGGGACGCCAAGAGACCCAGTACTTC
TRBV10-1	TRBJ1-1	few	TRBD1	CASSESTGGNTEAFF	TGCGCCAGCAGTGAGTCGACAGGGGGGAACACTGAAGCTTTCTTT
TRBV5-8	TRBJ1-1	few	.	CASSSRLDTEAFF	TGTGCCAGCAGCTCCAGGCTGGACACTGAAGCTTTCTTT
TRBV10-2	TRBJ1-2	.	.	CASSETFGWTTRDYTF	TGCGCCAGCAGTGAGACGTTCGGGTGGACAACTCGAGACTACACCTTC
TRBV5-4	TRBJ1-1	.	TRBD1	CASSLGRGQVNTEAFF	TGTGCCAGCAGCTTGGGGAGGGGGCAGGTGAACACTGAAGCTTTCTTT
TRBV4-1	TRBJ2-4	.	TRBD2	CASSQAGLAGGPLAKNSQYF	TGCGCCAGCAGCCAAGCCGGACTAGCGGGGGGCCCACTAGCCAAAAACAGTCAGTACTTC
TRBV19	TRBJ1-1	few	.	CASQSGRMNTEAFF	TGTGCCAGCCAGTCAGGGCGGATGAACACTGAAGCTTTCTTT